What follows are 4 T cell receptor beta chains derived from one specimen sequenced in a study of spatial heterogeneity in lung cancer. The sample's time point: sample taken at primary tumor resection. TCRdb analysed the 5' RACE reads with MiXCR anew, one entry per CDR3 protein. The data show 35,000 to 45,000 distinct CDR3 sequences, less than 6.5% seen once. This specimen was PBMCs, taken at surgery. Every receptor here comes from a female donor with early-stage non-small cell lung cancer.

This clonotype has a count of ten or more. The V gene is TRBV18, the J gene TRBJ2-7, with 8 nucleotides matching TRBD1. This CDR3 is built from 12 residues. Per germline, CDR1 KGHSH and CDR2 LQKENI. V trimming: 3 bases; J trimming: 9 bases; junction bases outside the gene matches: 4. The CDR3 region is CASSPTGVAQYF. CDR3 nucleotides: TGTGCCAGCTCACCGACAGGGGTCGCGCAGTACTTC.

This clonotype has at least ten counts. The chain is built from TRBV7-8 and TRBJ2-3, with D possibly being TRBD1 (7 bases). V was pared by 2 bases and J by 2 bases, with 11 bases between. The length of the CDR3 is 15 residues. CDR1 is SGHVS and CDR2 is FQNEAQ in the germline V gene. The CDR3 spells CASSLNRGLTDTQYF. In DNA form, the CDR3 reads TGTGCCAGCAGCTTAAACAGGGGACTCACAGATACGCAGTATTTT.

V gene TRBV12-3 or TRBV12-4 combines with J gene TRBJ1-2; a possible D gene is TRBD1 (5 bases). The CDR3 runs 16 residues. V lost 6 bases and J 1 base, leaving 18 bases between the germline ends. For the CDR3, the DNA is TGTGCCAGCAGCCGCGCTCTACCGGGGGATAACTATGGCTACACCTTC. It is translated as CASSRALPGDNYGYTF.

This clonotype was seen ten or more times. This chain joins TRBV19 and TRBJ2-1; 7 nucleotides agree with TRBD1. The trim removed 5 bases at V and 4 bases at J, leaving 5 bases unmatched. The CDR3 totals 14 residues. Germline CDR1 reads LNHDA; CDR2 reads SQIVND (reference sequence). CDR3 in DNA: TGTGCCAGTAGTCCGGGACAGATTTACAATGAGCAGTTCTTC. It yields the protein CASSPGQIYNEQFF.